Below, one T cell receptor (beta chain) is given with its context. Germline V gene sequence: CDR1 MNHNS, CDR2 SASEGT. The CDR3 consists of 17 residues. V was clipped by 3 bases and J by 0 bases; unmatched bases: 4. This entry is derived from a study of blood T cell repertoires in COVID-19. Methods used by the authors: The authors estimated nucleated cell counts from reference gene primer amplification. Assay: immunoSEQ multiplex PCR; the TCRdb copy retains only in-frame clones and omits some. That table gives V, J and clone size, and the DNA gave D and trimming. This table holds about 140,000 clones, approximately 80% found once.

The V and J genes are TRBV6-1 and TRBJ2-7; 14 bases match TRBD2. Sequencing used peripheral blood. This TCR came from a human donor in a cohort sampled during active COVID-19. In DNA form, the CDR3 reads TGTGCCAGCAGTGACCGGACTAGCGGGAGGTCCTCCTACGAGCAGTACTTC. Translating it yields CASSDRTSGRSSYEQYF.